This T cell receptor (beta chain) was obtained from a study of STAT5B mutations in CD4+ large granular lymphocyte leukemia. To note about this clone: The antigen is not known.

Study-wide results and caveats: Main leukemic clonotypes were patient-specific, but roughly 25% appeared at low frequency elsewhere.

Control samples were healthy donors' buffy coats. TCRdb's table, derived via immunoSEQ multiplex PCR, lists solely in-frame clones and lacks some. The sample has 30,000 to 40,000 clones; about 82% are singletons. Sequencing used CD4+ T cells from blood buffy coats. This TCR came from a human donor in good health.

The chain's CDR3 is CASPTPDTQYF. Here the CDR3 DNA reads TGTGCAAGCCCGACCCCAGATACGCAGTATTTT. This rearrangement joins TRBV12-2 to TRBJ2-3. TRBV12-2 is reported as a pseudogene. The CDR3 has 11 amino acids.